This is a list of T cell receptor beta chains from one sample in a study of cytomegalovirus exposure and HLA in healthy donors. Profiling relied on immunoSEQ multiplex PCR, and the TCRdb table lists in-frame clones only, not all of them. This table has fewer than 250,000 clones, 80% to 90% appearing once. Sequencing input: PBMCs. The receptors derive from a woman aged 18-29 years in good health and CMV-seropositive. The CDR3 runs from the conserved cysteine through the conserved F or W.

>TRBV5-6|TRBJ1-1
CASSLVPGYSMNTEAFF
>TRBV7-9|TRBJ2-2
CASSPGGNTGELFF
>TRBV5-1|TRBJ2-7
CASSLGRVSGSYEQYF
>TRBV19|TRBJ2-5
CASSMLTGGETQYF
>TRBV29-1|TRBJ2-5
CSVWTGGNQETQYF
>TRBV28|TRBJ1-1
CASRSRDRLNTEAFF
>TRBV7-6|TRBJ2-1
CATSELFLHNEQFF
>TRBV30|TRBJ2-1
CAWSVRLAGGNEQFF
>TRBV27|TRBJ2-7
CASSLSYRGGYEQYF
>TRBV7-3|TRBJ2-1
CASSLNHWVGADNEQFF
>TRBV5-1|TRBJ2-6
CASRDRESGANVLTF
>TRBV9|TRBJ2-2
CASSVSIETGETGELFF
>TRBV27|TRBJ1-5
CASSLGGSNQPQHF
>TRBV14|TRBJ1-1
CASSQVLGQGLVEAFF
>TRBV28|TRBJ2-1
CASRGSSHSGRGNEQFF
>TRBV30|TRBJ2-7
CAWSVLGLAVYEQYF
>TRBV9|TRBJ2-7
CASSVGLQGSSYEQYF
>TRBV7-6|TRBJ2-7
CASSLRGSAYEQYF
>TRBV2|TRBJ2-3
CASSKGTDTQYF
>TRBV19|TRBJ1-2
CATPAGGGVDGYTF
>TRBV28|TRBJ1-1
CASRTGIEDTEAFF
>TRBV6-5|TRBJ1-4
CASSYSQGRTNEKLFF
>TRBV30|TRBJ1-1
CAWSVNFVTEAFF
>TRBV19|TRBJ1-1
CASSYEQNTEAFF
>TRBV7-9|TRBJ2-6
CASSWFAGALGANVLTF
>TRBV5-5|TRBJ2-7
CASSEVAATYEQYF
>TRBV28|TRBJ1-5
CASSLRGHQPQHF
>TRBV5-1|TRBJ1-2
CASSLLGRANYGYTF